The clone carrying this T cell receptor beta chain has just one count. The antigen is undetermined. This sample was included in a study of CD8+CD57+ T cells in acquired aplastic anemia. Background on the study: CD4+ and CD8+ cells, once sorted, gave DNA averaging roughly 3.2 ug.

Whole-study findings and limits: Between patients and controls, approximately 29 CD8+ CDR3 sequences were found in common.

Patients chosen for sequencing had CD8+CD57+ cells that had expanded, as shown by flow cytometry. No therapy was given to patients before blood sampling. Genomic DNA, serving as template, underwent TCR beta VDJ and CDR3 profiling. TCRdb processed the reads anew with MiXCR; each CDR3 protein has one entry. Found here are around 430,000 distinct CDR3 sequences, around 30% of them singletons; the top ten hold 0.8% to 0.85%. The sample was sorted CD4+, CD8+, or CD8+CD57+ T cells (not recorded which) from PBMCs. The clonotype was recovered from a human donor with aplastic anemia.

The DNA for the CDR3 is TGTGCCAGTAGTGGTGGCCAGGGTAATCAGCCCCAGCATTTT. Translating it yields CASSGGQGNQPQHF. The chain couples TRBV19 to TRBJ1-5; perhaps TRBD1 as D (5 bases). The length of the CDR3 is 14 residues. Germline values: CDR1 LNHDA, CDR2 SQIVND (reference sequence). The germline V and J ends were trimmed by 5 bases and 4 bases, with 12 bases remaining between them.